This note documents a single T cell receptor beta chain sequence. Germline V lookup: CDR1 MNHEY, CDR2 SVGEGT. The CDR3 is 13 amino acids. V lost 5 bases, J lost 6 bases, and 13 bases lay in between. This specimen belongs to a study of blood T cell repertoires in COVID-19. This table comes from immunoSEQ multiplex PCR, and its TCRdb copy is limited to in-frame clones, with some not included. The sample shows about 310,000 clones, 87% of them seen only once. This sequence was found in a woman aged 18-35 years who had recovered from COVID-19. What was sequenced was PBMCs or T cells enriched from blood (not recorded which). The rearrangement uses TRBV6-2 or TRBV6-3 and TRBJ1-1; D is perhaps TRBD1 (6 bases). Here the CDR3 DNA reads TGTGCCAGCAGTCACGGGGGGCAGGCTGAAGCTTTCTTT. It is translated as CASSHGGQAEAFF.